The rows below give T cell receptor beta chains drawn from one sample of a study of siplizumab effects on memory and regulatory T cells. The table came from immunoSEQ multiplex PCR; TCRdb's copy has only in-frame clones and leaves some out. This repertoire shows approximately 82,000 clones, 87% found once; its top ten account for over 1.5%. Sample: Tregs sorted from blood. These receptors came from a human donor in good health. Each CDR3 is given with its conserved first and last residue. The order of the fields is J gene, clone size, V gene, D gene, CDR3 protein, CDR3 DNA. D genes are given only for firm matches. The listing skips clone size in some rows; elsewhere it reads once, few, many or a size class.

j_gene: TRBJ2-7
abundance: NA
v_gene: TRBV2
d_gene: NA
CDR3aa: CASREQGFGTDEQYF
CDR3nt: TGTGCCAGCAGAGAACAGGGATTTGGAACCGACGAGCAGTACTTC

j_gene: TRBJ2-7
abundance: NA
v_gene: TRBV7-3
d_gene: NA
CDR3aa: CASSLEGAYEQYF
CDR3nt: TGTGCCAGCAGCTTAGAGGGGGCCTACGAGCAGTACTTC

j_gene: TRBJ2-7
abundance: NA
v_gene: TRBV5-1
d_gene: TRBD1
CDR3aa: CASTGSSLGTVAYEQYF
CDR3nt: TGCGCCAGCACGGGGAGCAGCTTGGGGACAGTAGCCTACGAGCAGTACTTC

j_gene: TRBJ2-7
abundance: NA
v_gene: TRBV28
d_gene: NA
CDR3aa: CASSLWQGGDEQYF
CDR3nt: TGTGCCAGCAGTTTATGGCAGGGTGGGGACGAGCAGTACTTC

j_gene: TRBJ1-1
abundance: NA
v_gene: TRBV5-1
d_gene: TRBD1
CDR3aa: CASRTQGGMNTEAFF
CDR3nt: TGCGCCAGCCGTACGCAGGGGGGCATGAACACTGAAGCTTTCTTT

j_gene: TRBJ2-3
abundance: NA
v_gene: TRBV15
d_gene: NA
CDR3aa: CATSRDTDTQYF
CDR3nt: TGTGCCACCAGCAGAGATACAGATACGCAGTATTTT

j_gene: TRBJ1-2
abundance: NA
v_gene: TRBV25-1
d_gene: NA
CDR3aa: CASSLKTDYGYTF
CDR3nt: TGTGCCAGCAGTTTGAAGACAGACTATGGCTACACCTTC

j_gene: TRBJ2-7
abundance: NA
v_gene: TRBV12-5
d_gene: NA
CDR3aa: CASGYGDFRYEQYF
CDR3nt: TGTGCTAGTGGCTACGGGGACTTTCGATACGAGCAGTACTTC

j_gene: TRBJ1-2
abundance: NA
v_gene: TRBV20-1
d_gene: NA
CDR3aa: CSARDRAGYTF
CDR3nt: TGCAGTGCTAGAGACAGGGCCGGCTACACCTTC

j_gene: TRBJ1-4
abundance: NA
v_gene: TRBV21-1
d_gene: NA
CDR3aa: CASSKGSAQGGNEKLFF
CDR3nt: TGTGCCAGCAGCAAAGGCTCCGCACAAGGAGGAAATGAAAAACTGTTTTTT

j_gene: TRBJ2-1
abundance: NA
v_gene: TRBV2
d_gene: TRBD2
CDR3aa: CASSDQRGGMGNEQFF
CDR3nt: TGTGCCAGCAGTGACCAGCGGGGGGGCATGGGCAATGAGCAGTTCTTC

j_gene: TRBJ2-1
abundance: NA
v_gene: TRBV28
d_gene: NA
CDR3aa: CASSLVGPNEQFF
CDR3nt: TGTGCCAGCAGCCTCGTGGGCCCTAATGAGCAGTTCTTC

j_gene: TRBJ2-4
abundance: NA
v_gene: TRBV5-6
d_gene: TRBD1
CDR3aa: CASSSRGPISLAKNIQYF
CDR3nt: TGTGCCAGCAGCTCCAGGGGGCCTATCTCCCTAGCCAAAAACATTCAGTACTTC

j_gene: TRBJ1-2
abundance: once
v_gene: TRBV4-2
d_gene: NA
CDR3aa: CASSQEGVSYGYTF
CDR3nt: TGTGCCAGCAGCCAAGAGGGGGTAAGCTATGGCTACACCTTC

j_gene: TRBJ1-1
abundance: once
v_gene: TRBV4-3
d_gene: NA
CDR3aa: CASSQLMGRLEAFF
CDR3nt: TGCGCCAGCAGCCAATTAATGGGCAGACTTGAAGCTTTCTTT

j_gene: TRBJ1-4
abundance: NA
v_gene: TRBV7-9
d_gene: NA
CDR3aa: CASSFSGAAEKLFF
CDR3nt: TGTGCCAGCAGCTTCTCGGGGGCAGCGGAAAAACTGTTTTTT

j_gene: TRBJ1-1
abundance: NA
v_gene: TRBV5-8
d_gene: TRBD1
CDR3aa: CASSGTGVTEAFF
CDR3nt: TGTGCCAGCAGTGGGACAGGGGTTACTGAAGCTTTCTTT

j_gene: TRBJ2-7
abundance: NA
v_gene: TRBV27
d_gene: NA
CDR3aa: CASSSPAVSSYEQYF
CDR3nt: TGTGCCAGCAGTTCCCCGGCGGTCAGCTCCTACGAGCAGTACTTC

j_gene: TRBJ1-1
abundance: NA
v_gene: TRBV28
d_gene: TRBD1
CDR3aa: CASSLLARGRKTEAFF
CDR3nt: TGTGCCAGCAGTTTATTAGCCAGGGGGCGAAAGACTGAAGCTTTCTTT

j_gene: TRBJ2-1
abundance: NA
v_gene: TRBV9
d_gene: TRBD2
CDR3aa: CASSPRWMSGGPYSYNEQFF
CDR3nt: TGTGCCAGCAGCCCACGCTGGATGAGCGGGGGGCCCTACTCCTACAATGAGCAGTTCTTC

j_gene: TRBJ2-7
abundance: once
v_gene: TRBV7-9
d_gene: NA
CDR3aa: CASSLLGVGYEQYF
CDR3nt: TGTGCCAGCAGCTTATTAGGGGTGGGCTACGAGCAGTACTTC

j_gene: TRBJ1-3
abundance: NA
v_gene: TRBV19
d_gene: TRBD1
CDR3aa: CASMDRSSGNTIYF
CDR3nt: TGTGCCAGTATGGACAGGAGCTCTGGAAACACCATATATTTT

j_gene: TRBJ2-5
abundance: NA
v_gene: TRBV2
d_gene: NA
CDR3aa: CASSRGETQYF
CDR3nt: TGTGCCAGCAGCAGGGGAGAGACCCAGTACTTC

j_gene: TRBJ2-7
abundance: NA
v_gene: TRBV28
d_gene: NA
CDR3aa: CASRGTHEDEQYF
CDR3nt: TGTGCCAGCAGAGGCACGCACGAGGACGAGCAGTACTTC

j_gene: TRBJ2-2
abundance: NA
v_gene: TRBV5-8
d_gene: NA
CDR3aa: CASSLGTPGVGELFF
CDR3nt: TGTGCCAGCAGCCTAGGGACTCCAGGGGTCGGGGAGCTGTTTTTT

j_gene: TRBJ1-4
abundance: few
v_gene: TRBV7-9
d_gene: TRBD1
CDR3aa: CASSGQVSPNEKLFF
CDR3nt: TGTGCCAGCAGCGGACAGGTCTCCCCTAATGAAAAACTGTTTTTT